This T cell receptor beta chain was profiled in a study of early T cells in non-severe SARS-CoV-2 infection. The overall study: Sequencing of bulk RNA from unsorted whole blood was done, without chain pairing.

Study-wide results and caveats: Anti-spike CD8 responses were favored in VDJdb matching, and private and CD4 specificities were missed.

Notes on this clonotype: Its antigen is unknown.

V was cut by 5 bases and J by 5 bases, with 12 bases left in between. The CDR3 runs to 14 residues. Individual cDNA molecules were tagged with unique molecular identifiers, the study reported. TCRdb itself ran the 5' RACE reads through MiXCR, one entry per CDR3 protein. Here the sample spans 68,000 or so distinct CDR3 sequences, 12% being singletons. This chain links TRBV12-3 or TRBV12-4 with TRBJ2-2; unclear D gene. Sequencing was carried out using whole blood. The TCR comes from an adult who was a healthcare worker with PCR-confirmed SARS-CoV-2 infection or an uninfected control (not recorded which). The CDR3 protein is CASSPRRKTGELFF. The CDR3 coding sequence is TGTGCCAGCAGTCCTCGCCGAAAGACCGGGGAGCTGTTTTTT.